Below, one T cell receptor (beta chain) is given with its context. Its antigen is still unknown. Here immunoSEQ multiplex PCR was the method, and the copy in TCRdb shows in-frame clones only, minus some. The table lists about 49,000 clones, 75% to 90% of them singletons, with roughly 21% in the top ten. This sample is part of a study of OX40 agonist ivuxolimab in advanced cancers. In the study overall: Dosing consisted of intravenous ivuxolimab at 0.01 to 10 mg/kg every 2 weeks. Three patients got partial responses; one had hepatocellular carcinoma and two had cutaneous melanoma. The study's findings and limits: Among the lowest levels of clonal expansion were found in partial responders at 0.1-3.0 mg/kg.

The CDR3 extends over 14 amino acids. Germline loops: CDR1 MNHEY, CDR2 SMNVEV (reference sequence). Deletions cut 5 bases from V and 1 base from J, with 11 bases between. The rearrangement links TRBV27 to TRBJ1-1; D unresolved. This TCR derives from an adult with an advanced solid tumor such as melanoma, head and neck, liver or kidney cancer. The sample here was CD4+ or CD8+ T cells sorted from blood, taken in a trial of the OX40 agonist ivuxolimab. CDR3 in amino acids: CASSSWQQNTEAFF. The CDR3 bases are TGTGCCAGCAGTAGTTGGCAACAGAACACTGAAGCTTTCTTT.